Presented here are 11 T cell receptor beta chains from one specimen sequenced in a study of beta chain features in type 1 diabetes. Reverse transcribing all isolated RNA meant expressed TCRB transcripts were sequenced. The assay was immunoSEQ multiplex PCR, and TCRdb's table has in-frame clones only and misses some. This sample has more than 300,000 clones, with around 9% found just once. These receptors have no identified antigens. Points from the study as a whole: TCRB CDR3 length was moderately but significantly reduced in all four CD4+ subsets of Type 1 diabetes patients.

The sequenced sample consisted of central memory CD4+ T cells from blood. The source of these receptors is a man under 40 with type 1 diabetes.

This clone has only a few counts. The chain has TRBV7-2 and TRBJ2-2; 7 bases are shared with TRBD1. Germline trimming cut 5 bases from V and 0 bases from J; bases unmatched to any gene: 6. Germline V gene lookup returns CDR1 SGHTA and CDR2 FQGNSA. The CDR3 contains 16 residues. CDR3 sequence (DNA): TGTGCCAGCAGCCGATACGGACAGGCGAACACCGGGGAGCTGTTTTTT. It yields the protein CASSRYGQANTGELFF. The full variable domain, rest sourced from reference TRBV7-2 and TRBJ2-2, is GAGVSQSPSNKVTEKGKDVELRCDPISGHTALYWYRQSLGQGLEFLIYFQGNSAPDKSGLPSDRFSAERTGGSVSTLTIQRTQQEDSAVYLCASSRYGQANTGELFFGEGSRLTVL.

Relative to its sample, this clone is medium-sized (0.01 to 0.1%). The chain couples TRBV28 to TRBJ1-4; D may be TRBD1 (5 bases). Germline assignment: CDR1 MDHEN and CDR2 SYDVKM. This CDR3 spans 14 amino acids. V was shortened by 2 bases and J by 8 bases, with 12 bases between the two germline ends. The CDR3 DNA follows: TGTGCCAGCAGTTTAAGGTCAGGGAGAGAAAAACTGTTTTTT. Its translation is CASSLRSGREKLFF.

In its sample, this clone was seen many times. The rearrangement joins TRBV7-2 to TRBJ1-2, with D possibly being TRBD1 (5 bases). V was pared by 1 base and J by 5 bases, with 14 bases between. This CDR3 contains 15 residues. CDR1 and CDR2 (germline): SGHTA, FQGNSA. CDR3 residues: CASSLGGTSEYGYTF. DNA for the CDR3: TGTGCCAGCAGCTTAGGGGGCACATCCGAGTATGGCTACACCTTC.

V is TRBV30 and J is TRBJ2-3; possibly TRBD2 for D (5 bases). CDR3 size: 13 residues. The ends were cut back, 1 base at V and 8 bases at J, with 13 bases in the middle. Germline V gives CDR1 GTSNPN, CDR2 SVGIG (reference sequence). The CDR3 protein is CAWSDGRGGTQYF. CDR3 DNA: TGTGCCTGGAGTGATGGTCGGGGTGGTACGCAGTATTTT.

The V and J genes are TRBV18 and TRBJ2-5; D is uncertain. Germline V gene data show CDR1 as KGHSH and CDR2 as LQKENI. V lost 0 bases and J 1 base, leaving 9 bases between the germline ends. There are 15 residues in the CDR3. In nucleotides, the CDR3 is TGTGCCAGCTCACCACCGGCACAGCTCCAAGAGACCCAGTACTTC. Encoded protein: CASSPPAQLQETQYF.

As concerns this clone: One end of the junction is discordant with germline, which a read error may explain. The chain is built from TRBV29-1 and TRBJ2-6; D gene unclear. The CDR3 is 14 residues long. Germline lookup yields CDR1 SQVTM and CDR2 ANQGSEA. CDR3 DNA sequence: TGCAGCGTCGAAGGCGTATCTGGGGCCAACGTCCTGACTTTC. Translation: CSVEGVSGANVLTF. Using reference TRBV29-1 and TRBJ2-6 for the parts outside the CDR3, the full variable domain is SAVISQKPSRDICQRGTSLTIQCQVDSQVTMMFWYRQQPGQSLTLIATANQGSEATYESGFVIDKFPISRPNLTFSTLTVSNMSPEDSSIYLCSVEGVSGANVLTFGAGSRLTVL.

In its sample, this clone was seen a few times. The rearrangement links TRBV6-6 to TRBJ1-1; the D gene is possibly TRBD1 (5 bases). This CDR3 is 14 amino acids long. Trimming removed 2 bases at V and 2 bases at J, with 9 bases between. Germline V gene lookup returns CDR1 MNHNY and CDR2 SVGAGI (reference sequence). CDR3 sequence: CASSYEGVNTEAFF. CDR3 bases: TGTGCCAGCAGTTACGAAGGGGTCAACACTGAAGCTTTCTTT.

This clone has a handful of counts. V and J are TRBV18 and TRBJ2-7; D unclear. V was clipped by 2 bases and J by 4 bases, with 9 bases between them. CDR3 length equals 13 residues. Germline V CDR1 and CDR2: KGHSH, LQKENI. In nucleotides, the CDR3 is TGTGCCAGCTCACCAGTGGCAGATTACGAGCAGTACTTC. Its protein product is CASSPVADYEQYF.

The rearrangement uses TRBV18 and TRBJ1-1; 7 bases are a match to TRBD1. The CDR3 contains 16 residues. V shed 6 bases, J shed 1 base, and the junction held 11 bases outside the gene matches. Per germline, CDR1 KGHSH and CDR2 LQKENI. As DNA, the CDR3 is TGTGCCAGCTCCCGCGGGACAGTCCTTTCGAACACTGAAGCTTTCTTT. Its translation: CASSRGTVLSNTEAFF.

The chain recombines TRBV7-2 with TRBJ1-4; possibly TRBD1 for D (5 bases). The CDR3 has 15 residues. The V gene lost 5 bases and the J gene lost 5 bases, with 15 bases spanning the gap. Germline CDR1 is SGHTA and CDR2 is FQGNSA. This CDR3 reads CASSPPGGDNEKLFF. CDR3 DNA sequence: TGTGCCAGCAGCCCCCCTGGGGGGGACAATGAAAAACTGTTTTTT.

CDR3 in DNA: TGCGCCAGCAGCCACGACCGACAGATTTGGAATTCACCCCTCCACTTT. Protein sequence: CASSHDRQIWNSPLHF. The V gene is TRBV4-3, the J gene TRBJ1-6, with D maybe TRBD1 (5 bases). CDR1 and CDR2 (germline): LGHNA, YSLEER. The ends were cut back, 3 bases at V and 7 bases at J, with 16 bases in the middle. The CDR3 runs to 16 residues.